This passage covers 5 T cell receptor beta chains from one sample sequenced in a study of CD8 T cells in Susac syndrome. Reverse transcription used roughly 0.45 to 1 ug RNA and random hexamers. In TCRdb, the immunoSEQ multiplex PCR reads were re-called with MiXCR into one record per CDR3 protein. The sample holds roughly 120,000 distinct CDR3 sequences, 90% to 95% seen once. The sequenced material came from CD4+ T cells from PBMCs. The receptors were gathered from a human donor with multiple sclerosis.

V gene TRBV6-2 or TRBV6-3 combines with J gene TRBJ2-5, with 11 bases matching TRBD1. CDR3 size: 16 residues. CDR1 is MNHEY and CDR2 is SVGEGT in the germline V gene. With 6 bases clipped from V and 4 bases from J, the junction kept 10 bases outside the gene matches. The CDR3: CASSFFGQGARETQYF. The CDR3 DNA sequence: TGTGCCAGCAGCTTTTTCGGACAGGGGGCGCGAGAGACCCAGTACTTC.

V gene TRBV6-2 or TRBV6-3 combines with J gene TRBJ2-1; D is possibly TRBD1 or TRBD2 (5 bases each). V was pared by 2 bases and J by 0 bases, with 14 bases between. The CDR3 is 17 amino acids. The germline V gene has CDR1 MNHEY and CDR2 SVGEGT. This chain's CDR3 is CASSYHRDQSSYNEQFF. The CDR3 region has the DNA TGTGCCAGCAGTTACCACCGGGACCAAAGCTCCTACAATGAGCAGTTCTTC.

V usage is TRBV18 and J usage is TRBJ1-1; 10 bases fit TRBD1. Germline assignment: CDR1 KGHSH and CDR2 LQKENI. V was clipped by 1 base and J by 0 bases; unmatched bases: 5. The length of the CDR3 is 17 residues. DNA of the CDR3: TGTGCCAGCTCACCACGGGGACAGGGGAGCATGAACACTGAAGCTTTCTTT. Its translation: CASSPRGQGSMNTEAFF.

The J gene is TRBJ1-5, the V gene TRBV29-1; 9 bases are shared with TRBD1. CDR3 length equals 14 residues. Trimming cost V 4 bases and J 5 bases; bases outside gene matches: 6. Germline values: CDR1 SQVTM, CDR2 ANQGSEA. In DNA, the CDR3 is TGCAGCGTTGTCACAGGGGGCAGAGATCAGCCCCAGCATTTT. Translated, it gives CSVVTGGRDQPQHF.

The chain combines TRBV18 with TRBJ2-7; no reliable D call. V was shortened by 3 bases and J by 5 bases, with 17 bases between the two germline ends. CDR1 is KGHSH, CDR2 LQKENI, per germline. This CDR3 comprises 15 residues. CDR3 nucleotides: TGTGCCAGCTCACCGGGAAACGGACCGAAGAACGAGCAGTACTTC. This translates into CASSPGNGPKNEQYF.